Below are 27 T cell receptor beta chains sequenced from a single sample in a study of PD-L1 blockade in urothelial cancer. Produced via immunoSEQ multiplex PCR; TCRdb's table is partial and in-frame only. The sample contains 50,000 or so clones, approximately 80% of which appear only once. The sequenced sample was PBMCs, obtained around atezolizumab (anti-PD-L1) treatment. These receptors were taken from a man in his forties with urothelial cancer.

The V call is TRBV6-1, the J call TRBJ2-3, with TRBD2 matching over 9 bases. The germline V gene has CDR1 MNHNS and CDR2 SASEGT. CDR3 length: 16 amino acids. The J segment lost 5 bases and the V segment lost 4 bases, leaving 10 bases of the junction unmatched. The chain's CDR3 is CASSVRLAGIEDTQYF. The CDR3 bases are TGTGCCAGCAGTGTTCGTCTAGCGGGAATCGAAGATACGCAGTATTTT.

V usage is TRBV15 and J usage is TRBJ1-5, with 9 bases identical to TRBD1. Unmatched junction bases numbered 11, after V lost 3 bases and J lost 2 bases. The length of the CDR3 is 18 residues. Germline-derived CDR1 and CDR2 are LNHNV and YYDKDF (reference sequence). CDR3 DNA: TGTGCCACCAGCAGTGTACAGGGGGCGGGGAGGGGCAATCAGCCCCAGCATTTT. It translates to CATSSVQGAGRGNQPQHF. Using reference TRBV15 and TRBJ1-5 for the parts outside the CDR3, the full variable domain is DAMVIQNPRYQVTQFGKPVTLSCSQTLNHNVMYWYQQKSSQAPKLLFHYYDKDFNNEADTPDNFQSRRPNTSFCFLDIRSPGLGDTAMYLCATSSVQGAGRGNQPQHFGDGTRLSIL.

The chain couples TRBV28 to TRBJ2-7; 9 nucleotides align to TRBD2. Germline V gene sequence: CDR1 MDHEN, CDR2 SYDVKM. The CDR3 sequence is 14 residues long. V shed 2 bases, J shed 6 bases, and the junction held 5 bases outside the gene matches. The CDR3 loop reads CASSLVSGRTEQYF. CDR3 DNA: TGTGCCAGCAGTTTAGTTAGCGGGAGAACCGAGCAGTACTTC.

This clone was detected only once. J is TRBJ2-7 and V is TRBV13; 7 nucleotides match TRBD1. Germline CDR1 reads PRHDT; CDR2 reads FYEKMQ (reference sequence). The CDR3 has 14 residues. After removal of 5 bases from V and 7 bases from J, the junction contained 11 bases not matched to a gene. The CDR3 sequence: CASSRRDSLGEQYF. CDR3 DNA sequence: TGTGCCAGCAGCCGCCGGGACAGCCTGGGGGAGCAGTACTTC.

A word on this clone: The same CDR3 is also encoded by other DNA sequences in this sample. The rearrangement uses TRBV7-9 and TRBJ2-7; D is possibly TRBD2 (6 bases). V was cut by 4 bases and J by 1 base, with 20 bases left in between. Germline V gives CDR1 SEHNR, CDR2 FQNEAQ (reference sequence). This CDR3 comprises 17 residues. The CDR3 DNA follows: TGTGCCAGCAGCTCTGGCGACAGTGGGAGGCTATCCTACGAGCAGTACTTC. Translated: CASSSGDSGRLSYEQYF.

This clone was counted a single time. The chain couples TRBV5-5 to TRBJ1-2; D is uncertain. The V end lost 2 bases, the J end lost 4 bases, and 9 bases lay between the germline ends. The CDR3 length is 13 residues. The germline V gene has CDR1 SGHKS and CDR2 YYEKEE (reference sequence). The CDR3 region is CASSFPDIYGYTF. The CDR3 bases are TGTGCCAGCAGCTTCCCAGATATCTATGGCTACACCTTC.

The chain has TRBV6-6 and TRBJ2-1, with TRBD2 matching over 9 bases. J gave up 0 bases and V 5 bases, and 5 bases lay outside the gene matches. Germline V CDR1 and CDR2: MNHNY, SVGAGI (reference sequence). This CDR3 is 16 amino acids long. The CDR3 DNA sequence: TGTGCCAGCAGTCAAAGCGGGAGGAGCTCCTACAATGAGCAGTTCTTC. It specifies CASSQSGRSSYNEQFF.

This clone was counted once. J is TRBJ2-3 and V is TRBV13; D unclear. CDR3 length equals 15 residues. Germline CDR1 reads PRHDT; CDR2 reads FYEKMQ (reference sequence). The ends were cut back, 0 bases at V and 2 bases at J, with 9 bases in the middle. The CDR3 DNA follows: TGTGCCAGCAGCTTAGGCCCCAGCGTCACAGATACGCAGTATTTT. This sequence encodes CASSLGPSVTDTQYF.

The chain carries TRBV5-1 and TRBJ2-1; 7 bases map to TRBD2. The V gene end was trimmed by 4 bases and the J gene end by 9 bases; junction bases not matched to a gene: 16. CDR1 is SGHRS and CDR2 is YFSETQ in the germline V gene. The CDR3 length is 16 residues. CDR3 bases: TGCGCCAGCAGCCCCCGAGGGCCACCCCCGGGAGGTGAGCAGTTCTTC. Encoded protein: CASSPRGPPPGGEQFF.

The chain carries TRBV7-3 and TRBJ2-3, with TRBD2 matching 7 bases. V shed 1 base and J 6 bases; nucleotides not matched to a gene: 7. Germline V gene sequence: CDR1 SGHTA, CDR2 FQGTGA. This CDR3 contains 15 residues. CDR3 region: CASSLNGGSGDTQYF. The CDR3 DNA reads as TGTGCCAGCAGCTTAAACGGCGGGAGCGGGGATACGCAGTATTTT.

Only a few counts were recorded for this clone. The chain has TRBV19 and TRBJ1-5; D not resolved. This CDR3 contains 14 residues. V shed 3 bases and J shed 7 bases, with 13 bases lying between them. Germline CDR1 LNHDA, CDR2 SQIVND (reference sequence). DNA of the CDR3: TGTGCCAGTAGTATGCGAAACGCGGGCCAGCCCCAGCATTTT. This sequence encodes CASSMRNAGQPQHF.

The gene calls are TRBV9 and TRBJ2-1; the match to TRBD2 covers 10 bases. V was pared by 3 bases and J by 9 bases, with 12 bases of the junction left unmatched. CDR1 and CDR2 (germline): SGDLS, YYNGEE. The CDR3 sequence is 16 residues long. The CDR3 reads CASSARPSGSSSEQFF. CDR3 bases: TGTGCCAGCAGCGCCAGGCCTAGCGGGAGTTCGAGTGAGCAGTTCTTC.

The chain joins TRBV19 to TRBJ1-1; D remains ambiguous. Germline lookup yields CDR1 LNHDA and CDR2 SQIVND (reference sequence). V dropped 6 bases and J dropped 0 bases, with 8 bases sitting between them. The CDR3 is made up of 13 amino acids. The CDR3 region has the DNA TGTGCCAGTAGCCAGACTCTGAACACTGAAGCTTTCTTT. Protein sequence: CASSQTLNTEAFF.

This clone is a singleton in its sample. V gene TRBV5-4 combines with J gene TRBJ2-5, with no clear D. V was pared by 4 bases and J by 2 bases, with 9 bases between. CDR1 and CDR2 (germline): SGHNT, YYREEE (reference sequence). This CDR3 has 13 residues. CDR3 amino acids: CASSLPSQETQYF. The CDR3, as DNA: TGTGCCAGCAGCCTCCCCAGTCAAGAGACCCAGTACTTC. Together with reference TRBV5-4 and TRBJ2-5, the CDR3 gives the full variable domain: ETGVTQSPTHLIKTRGQQVTLRCSSQSGHNTVSWYQQALGQGPQFIFQYYREEENGRGNFPPRFSGLQFPNYSSELNVNALELDDSALYLCASSLPSQETQYFGPGTRLLVL.

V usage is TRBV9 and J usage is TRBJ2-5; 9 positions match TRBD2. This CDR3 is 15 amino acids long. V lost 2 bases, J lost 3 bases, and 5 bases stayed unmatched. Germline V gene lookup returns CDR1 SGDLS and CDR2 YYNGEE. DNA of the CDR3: TGTGCCAGCAGCGTGGGGACTAGCTGGAAAGAGACCCAGTACTTC. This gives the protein CASSVGTSWKETQYF.

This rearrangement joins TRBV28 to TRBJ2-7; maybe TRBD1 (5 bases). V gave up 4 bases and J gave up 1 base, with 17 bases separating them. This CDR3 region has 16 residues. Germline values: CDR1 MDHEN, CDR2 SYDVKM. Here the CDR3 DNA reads TGTGCCAGCAGTTCAAGTCCGACAGCACATTCCTACGAGCAGTACTTC. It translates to CASSSSPTAHSYEQYF.

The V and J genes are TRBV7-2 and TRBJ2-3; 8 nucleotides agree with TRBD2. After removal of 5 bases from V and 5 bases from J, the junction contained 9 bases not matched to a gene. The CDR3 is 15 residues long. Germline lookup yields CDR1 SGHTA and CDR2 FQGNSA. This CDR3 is CASSRDPGGGDTQYF. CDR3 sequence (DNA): TGTGCCAGCAGCCGGGACCCGGGGGGGGGAGATACGCAGTATTTT.

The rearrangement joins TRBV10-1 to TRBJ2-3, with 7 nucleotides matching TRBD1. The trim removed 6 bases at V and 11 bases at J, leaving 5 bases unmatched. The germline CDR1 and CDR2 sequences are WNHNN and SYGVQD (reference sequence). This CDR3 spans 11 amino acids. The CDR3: CASSLGGLQYF. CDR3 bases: TGCGCCAGCAGCCTAGGGGGCCTGCAGTATTTT.

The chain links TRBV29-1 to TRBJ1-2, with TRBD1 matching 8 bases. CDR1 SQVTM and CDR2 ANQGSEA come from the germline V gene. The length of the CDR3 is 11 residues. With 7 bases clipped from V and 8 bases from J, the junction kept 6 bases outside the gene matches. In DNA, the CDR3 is TGCAGCGGCACGGACAGGGACGGCTACACCTTC. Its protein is CSGTDRDGYTF.

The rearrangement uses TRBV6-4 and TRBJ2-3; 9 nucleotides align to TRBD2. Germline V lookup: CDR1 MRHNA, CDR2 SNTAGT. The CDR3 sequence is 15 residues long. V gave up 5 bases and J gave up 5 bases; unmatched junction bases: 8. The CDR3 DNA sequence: TGTGCCAGCAGTCAAGTAGCGGGAGCTAAAGATACGCAGTATTTT. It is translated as CASSQVAGAKDTQYF.

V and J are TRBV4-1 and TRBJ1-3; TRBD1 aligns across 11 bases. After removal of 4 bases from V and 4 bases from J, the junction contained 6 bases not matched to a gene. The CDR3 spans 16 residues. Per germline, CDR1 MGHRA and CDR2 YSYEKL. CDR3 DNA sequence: TGCGCCAGCAGCCCGGACAGGGGGCAACGAGGAAACACCATATATTTT. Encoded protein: CASSPDRGQRGNTIYF.

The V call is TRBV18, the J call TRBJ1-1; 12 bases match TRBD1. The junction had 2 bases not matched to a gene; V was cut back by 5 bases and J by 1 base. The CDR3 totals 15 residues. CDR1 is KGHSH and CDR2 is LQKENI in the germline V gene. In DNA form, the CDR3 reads TGTGCCAGCTCAAGGGGACAGGGGGCGAACACTGAAGCTTTCTTT. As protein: CASSRGQGANTEAFF.

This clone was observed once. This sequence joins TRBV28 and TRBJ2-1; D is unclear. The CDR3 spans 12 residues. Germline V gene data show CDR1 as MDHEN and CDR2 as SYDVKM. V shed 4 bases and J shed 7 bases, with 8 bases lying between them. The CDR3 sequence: CASSYGSNEQFF. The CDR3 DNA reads TGTGCCAGCAGTTACGGGTCAAATGAGCAGTTCTTC.

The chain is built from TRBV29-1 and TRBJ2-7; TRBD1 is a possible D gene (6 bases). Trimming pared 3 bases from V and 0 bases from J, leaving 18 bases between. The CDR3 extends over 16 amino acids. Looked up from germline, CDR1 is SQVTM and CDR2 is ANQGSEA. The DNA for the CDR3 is TGCAGCGTTGAGAACTTGACAGGTTGGTTCTCCTACGAGCAGTACTTC. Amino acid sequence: CSVENLTGWFSYEQYF.

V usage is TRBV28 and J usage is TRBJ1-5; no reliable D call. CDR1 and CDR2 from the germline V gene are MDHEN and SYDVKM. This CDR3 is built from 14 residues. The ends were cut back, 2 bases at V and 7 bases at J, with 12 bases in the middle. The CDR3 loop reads CASSLPAVGQPQHF. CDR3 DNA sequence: TGTGCCAGCAGTTTACCTGCTGTCGGGCAGCCCCAGCATTTT.

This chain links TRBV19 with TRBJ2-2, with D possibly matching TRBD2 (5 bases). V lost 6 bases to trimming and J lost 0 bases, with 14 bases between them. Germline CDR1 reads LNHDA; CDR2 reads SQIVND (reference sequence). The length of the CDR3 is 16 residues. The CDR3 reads CASSKWFGANTGELFF. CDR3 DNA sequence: TGTGCCAGTAGCAAATGGTTCGGGGCGAACACCGGGGAGCTGTTTTTT. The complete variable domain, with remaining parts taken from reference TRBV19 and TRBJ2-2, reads DGGITQSPKYLFRKEGQNVTLSCEQNLNHDAMYWYRQDPGQGLRLIYYSQIVNDFQKGDIAEGYSVSREKKESFPLTVTSAQKNPTAFYLCASSKWFGANTGELFFGEGSRLTVL.

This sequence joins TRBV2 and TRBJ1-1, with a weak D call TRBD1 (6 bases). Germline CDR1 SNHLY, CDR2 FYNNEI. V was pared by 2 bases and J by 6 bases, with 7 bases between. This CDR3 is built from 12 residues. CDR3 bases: TGTGCCAGCAGTGAAAGGGGGTCTGAAGCTTTCTTT. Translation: CASSERGSEAFF. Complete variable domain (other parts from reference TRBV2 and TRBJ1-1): EPEVTQTPSHQVTQMGQEVILRCVPISNHLYFYWYRQILGQKVEFLVSFYNNEISEKSEIFDDQFSVERPDGSNFTLKIRSTKLEDSAMYFCASSERGSEAFFGQGTRLTVV.